These 26 T cell receptor beta chains came from one sample sequenced in a study of patients and donors after allogeneic stem cell transplantation. From the RT-PCR reads, TCRdb called clonotypes with MiXCR, one entry per CDR3 protein. The sample consists of roughly 230,000 distinct CDR3 sequences, 14% of them appearing once. What was sequenced was blood, either unsorted or a sorted T cell fraction (not recorded which). The receptors were gathered from a human donor who was either an allogeneic HSCT recipient or a stem cell or donor lymphocyte infusion donor (not recorded which). It is not recorded whose cells these are; they may come from a transplant donor.

This clonotype was detected only once. The chain is built from TRBV20-1 and TRBJ2-5, with 11 positions matching TRBD2. The V gene's germline CDR1 is DFQATT and CDR2 SNEGSKA (reference sequence). This CDR3 contains 15 residues. Trimming cost V 3 bases and J 5 bases; bases outside gene matches: 8. CDR3: CSARQPSGRFETQYF. The CDR3 DNA sequence: TGCAGTGCTAGGCAACCTAGCGGGAGGTTCGAGACCCAGTACTTC.

This rearrangement joins TRBV30 to TRBJ2-3, with D perhaps TRBD2 (6 bases). This CDR3 spans 15 amino acids. V lost 3 bases, J lost 3 bases, and 16 bases lay in between. Germline CDR1 is GTSNPN and CDR2 is SVGIG (reference sequence). The CDR3 protein is CAWSDPRGYTDTQYF. CDR3 nucleotides: TGTGCCTGGAGCGACCCTCGGGGGTATACAGATACGCAGTATTTT.

CDR3 bases: TGTGCCACCAGTGGCCCAATCCGGGACGGGAGCAATCAGCCCCAGCATTTT. Protein sequence: CATSGPIRDGSNQPQHF. The chain joins TRBV24-1 to TRBJ1-5; D is perhaps TRBD1 (5 bases). There are 17 residues in the CDR3. The V end lost 5 bases, the J end lost 1 base, and 17 bases lay between the germline ends. CDR1 and CDR2 from the germline V gene are KGHDR and SFDVKD.

The V and J genes are TRBV15 and TRBJ2-5; D gene ambiguous. The CDR3 sequence is 11 residues long. Trimming shortened V by 5 bases and J by 5 bases, and 6 bases separated the two germline ends. Looked up from germline, CDR1 is LNHNV and CDR2 is YYDKDF (reference sequence). CDR3 nucleotides: TGTGCCACCAGCCTGGGGGAGACCCAGTACTTC. It yields the protein CATSLGETQYF.

The chain carries TRBV11-2 and TRBJ1-2; the D is unclear. Germline assignment: CDR1 SGHAT and CDR2 FQNNGV. This CDR3 is built from 14 residues. The V gene lost 0 bases and the J gene lost 7 bases, with 12 bases spanning the gap. The CDR3 here is CASSLDLTVGGYTF. The CDR3 bases are TGTGCCAGCAGCTTAGATCTAACGGTTGGTGGCTACACCTTC.

This clonotype was recorded only once. The genes are TRBV9 and TRBJ2-3, with TRBD2 identical over 10 bases. The CDR3 spans 16 residues. Per the germline V gene, CDR1 is SGDLS and CDR2 is YYNGEE. Trimming removed 4 bases from V and 4 bases from J; junction bases left unmatched: 9. This CDR3 is CASSFGAGGRSDTQYF. The CDR3 DNA is TGTGCCAGCAGCTTCGGAGCGGGGGGGCGTTCAGATACGCAGTATTTT.

The rearrangement links TRBV6-1 to TRBJ1-3; D is ambiguous. V was trimmed by 3 bases and J by 4 bases, leaving 10 bases between them. The CDR3 has 14 amino acids. Per germline, CDR1 MNHNS and CDR2 SASEGT. Here the CDR3 DNA reads TGTGCCAGCAGTGAGTGGAACCCCGGAAACACCATATATTTT. This gives the protein CASSEWNPGNTIYF.

This clonotype was detected a few times. The chain employs TRBV2 and TRBJ2-3; TRBD1 matches at 7 bases. From germline, CDR1 is SNHLY and CDR2 FYNNEI. V was clipped by 6 bases and J by 2 bases; unmatched bases: 5. The CDR3 is 14 residues long. The CDR3 DNA reads as TGTGCCAGCAGCGGGACAGCCTCCACAGATACGCAGTATTTT. It specifies CASSGTASTDTQYF.

The chain couples TRBV11-3 to TRBJ2-1; 11 nucleotides line up with TRBD2. The V gene end was trimmed by 3 bases and the J gene end by 7 bases; junction bases not matched to a gene: 8. Germline V lookup: CDR1 SGHNT, CDR2 YENEEA. The length of the CDR3 is 16 residues. In nucleotides, the CDR3 is TGTGCCAGCAGCTTGTGGAGTAGCGGGAGGGTTAATGAGCAGTTCTTC. Amino acids: CASSLWSSGRVNEQFF.

The chain joins TRBV18 to TRBJ2-3; 9 nucleotides agree with TRBD2. V dropped 2 bases and J dropped 5; count of bases not matched to a gene: 5. Germline V gives CDR1 KGHSH, CDR2 LQKENI. The length of the CDR3 is 15 residues. The CDR3 sequence: CASSPSSGVGDTQYF. In DNA form, the CDR3 reads TGTGCCAGCTCACCATCTAGCGGGGTAGGAGATACGCAGTATTTT.

This clonotype was counted many times. The rearrangement links TRBV20-1 to TRBJ1-2; possibly TRBD1 for D (6 bases). The CDR3 is 14 residues long. The germline CDR1 and CDR2 sequences are DFQATT and SNEGSKA (reference sequence). Trimming pared 5 bases from V and 4 bases from J, leaving 17 bases between. The CDR3 reads CSADPGTRAYGYTF. The CDR3 DNA is TGCAGTGCTGATCCCGGGACAAGGGCCTATGGCTACACCTTC.

The V call is TRBV5-4, the J call TRBJ2-3; 9 nucleotides agree with TRBD2. Germline V gives CDR1 SGHNT, CDR2 YYREEE (reference sequence). This CDR3 region has 15 residues. V was clipped by 5 bases and J by 2 bases; unmatched bases: 6. The CDR3 spells CASSMSGGHTDTQYF. The CDR3 DNA follows: TGTGCCAGCAGTATGAGCGGGGGGCACACAGATACGCAGTATTTT.

This clonotype appeared many times. The genes are TRBV7-9 and TRBJ2-1; D gene uncertain. V gave up 6 bases and J gave up 9 bases, with 9 bases separating them. The CDR3 extends over 11 amino acids. Germline V gene lookup returns CDR1 SEHNR and CDR2 FQNEAQ (reference sequence). The CDR3 protein is CASSRATEQFF. The CDR3 DNA sequence: TGTGCCAGCAGTCGAGCGACTGAGCAGTTCTTC.

CDR3 loop: CAISWYRDSSTDTQYF. CDR3 DNA: TGTGCCATCAGCTGGTACCGGGACTCCAGCACAGATACGCAGTATTTT. The V gene is TRBV10-3, the J gene TRBJ2-3, with TRBD2 as a possible D gene (6 bases). Germline V gives CDR1 ENHRY, CDR2 SYGVKD. The CDR3 totals 16 residues. The V end was cut by 6 bases, the J end by 0 bases, with 16 bases between.

The chain joins TRBV11-3 to TRBJ1-2, with D unresolved. Trimming removed 1 base at V and 10 bases at J, with 10 bases between. Germline lookup yields CDR1 SGHNT and CDR2 YENEEA. The CDR3 totals 12 residues. The DNA of the CDR3 is TGTGCCAGCAGCTTAGGGGGTACAGACTACACCTTC. Protein: CASSLGGTDYTF.

The chain carries TRBV20-1 and TRBJ2-7; TRBD2 aligns across 9 bases. The CDR3 covers 14 residues. With V trimmed by 6 bases and J by 4 bases, 10 bases remained unmatched. Looked up from germline, CDR1 is DFQATT and CDR2 is SNEGSKA (reference sequence). The CDR3 protein is CSAPRAGGGYEQYF. The CDR3 nucleotides read TGCAGTGCCCCTCGAGCGGGGGGCGGATACGAGCAGTACTTC.

The chain combines TRBV20-1 with TRBJ2-7; 7 bases fit TRBD1. The CDR3 is 13 residues long. The germline V gene has CDR1 DFQATT and CDR2 SNEGSKA (reference sequence). J was trimmed by 4 bases and V by 6 bases; bases with no gene match: 9. CDR3 coding DNA: TGCAGTGCCAGTTCCCCGACAGGGTACGAGCAGTACTTC. Its translation is CSASSPTGYEQYF.

The V gene is TRBV6-2 or TRBV6-3, the J gene TRBJ1-1; D is undetermined. There are 15 residues in the CDR3. Germline lookup yields CDR1 MNHEY and CDR2 SVGEGT. V lost 6 bases to trimming and J lost 6 bases, with 20 bases between them. The CDR3 DNA follows: TGTGCCAGCAGAAATCCGGGCCTAACGGACCCTGAAGCTTTCTTT. This encodes CASRNPGLTDPEAFF.

A remark on this clonotype: This clone may be a read error of a much larger clone one base away. The chain employs TRBV12-3 or TRBV12-4 and TRBJ1-5; possibly TRBD1 for D (5 bases). The CDR3 spans 12 residues. The DNA for the CDR3 is TGTTCCAGCTCGCCCAGGGACCAGCCCCAGCATTTT. Residues: CSSSPRDQPQHF.

This clonotype has only a few counts. The V gene is TRBV6-5, the J gene TRBJ1-1, with a weak D call TRBD1 (5 bases). V lost 4 bases to trimming and J lost 6 bases, with 18 bases between them. CDR1 is MNHEY and CDR2 is SVGAGI in the germline V gene. The CDR3 totals 15 residues. The CDR3 loop reads CASSLSTLGGAEAFF. The CDR3 nucleotides are TGTGCCAGCAGTTTATCTACGCTGGGAGGGGCTGAAGCTTTCTTT.

This clonotype was found a few times. This chain uses TRBV4-1 with TRBJ2-7, with 9 bases fitting TRBD1. The CDR3 consists of 18 residues. V gave up 0 bases and J gave up 1 base; unmatched junction bases: 10. Germline V gene sequence: CDR1 MGHRA, CDR2 YSYEKL. CDR3 coding DNA: TGCGCCAGCAGCCAAGACCGGGACAGGGCCCCATATTCCTACGAGCAGTACTTC. Amino acid sequence: CASSQDRDRAPYSYEQYF.

This clonotype was seen more than once but under ten times. CDR3 in amino acids: CASSYQRTSGYTGELFF. The CDR3 region has the DNA TGTGCCAGCAGTTACCAACGGACTAGCGGATACACCGGGGAGCTGTTTTTT. The rearrangement uses TRBV6-2 or TRBV6-3 and TRBJ2-2; TRBD2 matches 10 bases. CDR1 MNHEY and CDR2 SVGEGT come from the germline V gene. CDR3 size: 17 residues. Losses at the gene ends were 2 bases for V and 3 bases for J; bases not matched to a gene: 6.

This clonotype was detected ten times or more. J is TRBJ1-4 and V is TRBV4-1; 8 bases agree with TRBD1. The ends lost 4 bases at V and 4 bases at J; junction bases unmatched: 5. In germline, CDR1 is MGHRA, CDR2 YSYEKL. CDR3 size: 15 residues. The CDR3 protein is CASSLPGQVNEKLFF. In DNA, the CDR3 is TGCGCCAGCAGCCTACCGGGACAGGTTAATGAAAAACTGTTTTTT.

There are many counts of this clonotype. This chain links TRBV5-1 with TRBJ2-3; D uncertain. Trimming cost V 2 bases and J 7 bases, with 5 bases left between them. Germline CDR1 reads SGHRS; CDR2 reads YFSETQ. There are 11 residues in the CDR3. CDR3 residues: CASSFEYTQYF. The DNA of the CDR3 is TGCGCCAGCAGCTTTGAATATACGCAGTATTTT.

This chain joins TRBV20-1 and TRBJ2-1, with D possibly TRBD1 on 6 matching bases. The V end was cut by 5 bases, the J end by 4 bases, with 21 bases between. CDR1 is DFQATT, CDR2 SNEGSKA, per germline (reference sequence). The CDR3 is 16 amino acids. CDR3 amino acids: CSAEGPTGGLYNEQFF. The CDR3 coding sequence is TGCAGTGCTGAGGGGCCGACAGGCGGCCTGTACAATGAGCAGTTCTTC.

This clonotype was seen repeatedly, ten times or more. V gene TRBV6-5 combines with J gene TRBJ2-5, with D possibly being TRBD2 (6 bases). V dropped 6 bases and J dropped 5 bases, with 16 bases sitting between them. The CDR3 contains 14 residues. The germline V gene has CDR1 MNHEY and CDR2 SVGAGI. The CDR3 reads CASSYGLGRETQYF. The CDR3 region has the DNA TGTGCCAGCAGCTACGGCCTAGGGAGGGAGACCCAGTACTTC.